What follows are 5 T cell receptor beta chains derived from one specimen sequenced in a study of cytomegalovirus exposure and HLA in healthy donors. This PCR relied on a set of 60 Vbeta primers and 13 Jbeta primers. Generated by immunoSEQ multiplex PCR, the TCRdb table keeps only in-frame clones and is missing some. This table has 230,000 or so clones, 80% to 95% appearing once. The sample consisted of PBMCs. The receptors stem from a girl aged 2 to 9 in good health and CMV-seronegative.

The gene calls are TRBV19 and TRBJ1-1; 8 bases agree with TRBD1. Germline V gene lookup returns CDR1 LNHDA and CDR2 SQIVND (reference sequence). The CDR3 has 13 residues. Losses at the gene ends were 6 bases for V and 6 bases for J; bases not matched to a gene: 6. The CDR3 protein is CASRRQGIAEAFF. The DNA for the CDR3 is TGTGCCAGTAGGAGACAGGGGATAGCTGAAGCTTTCTTT.

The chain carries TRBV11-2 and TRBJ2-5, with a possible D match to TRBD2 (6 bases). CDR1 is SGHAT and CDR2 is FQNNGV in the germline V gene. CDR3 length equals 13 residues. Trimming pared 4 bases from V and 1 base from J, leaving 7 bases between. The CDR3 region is CASSYGSQETQYF. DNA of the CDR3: TGTGCCAGCAGCTACGGGAGCCAAGAGACCCAGTACTTC.

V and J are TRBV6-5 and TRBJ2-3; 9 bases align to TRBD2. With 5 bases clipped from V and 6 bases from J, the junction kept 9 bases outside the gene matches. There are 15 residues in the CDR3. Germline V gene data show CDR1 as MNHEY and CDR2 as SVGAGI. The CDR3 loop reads CASSLLAGAGDTQYF. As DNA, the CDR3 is TGTGCCAGCAGTCTATTAGCGGGAGCGGGGGATACGCAGTATTTT.

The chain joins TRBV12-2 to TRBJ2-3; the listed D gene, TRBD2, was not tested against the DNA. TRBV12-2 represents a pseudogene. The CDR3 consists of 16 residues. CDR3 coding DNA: TGTGCAAGTCGCTTAGCGTCGCGGGGGGGCACAGATACGCAGTATTTT. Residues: CASRLASRGGTDTQYF.

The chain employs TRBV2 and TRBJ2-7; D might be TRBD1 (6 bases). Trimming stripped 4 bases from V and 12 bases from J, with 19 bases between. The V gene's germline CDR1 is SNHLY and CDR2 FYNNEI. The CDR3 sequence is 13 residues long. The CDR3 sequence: CASSGIGAGDRYF. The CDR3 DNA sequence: TGTGCCAGCAGTGGGATCGGAGCAGGGGATAGGTACTTC.